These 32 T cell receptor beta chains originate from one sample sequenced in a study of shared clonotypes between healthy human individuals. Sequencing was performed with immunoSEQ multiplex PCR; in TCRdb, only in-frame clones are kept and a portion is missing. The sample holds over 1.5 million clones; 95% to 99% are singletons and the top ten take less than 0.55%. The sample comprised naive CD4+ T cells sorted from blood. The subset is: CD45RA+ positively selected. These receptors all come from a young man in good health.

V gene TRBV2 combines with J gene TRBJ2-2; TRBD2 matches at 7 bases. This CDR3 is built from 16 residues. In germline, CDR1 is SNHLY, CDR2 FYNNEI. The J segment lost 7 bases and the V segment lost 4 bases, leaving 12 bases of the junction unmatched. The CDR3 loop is CASSVSIGRHGGELFF. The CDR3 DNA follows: TGTGCCAGCAGTGTATCTATCGGGAGGCACGGCGGGGAGCTGTTTTTT.

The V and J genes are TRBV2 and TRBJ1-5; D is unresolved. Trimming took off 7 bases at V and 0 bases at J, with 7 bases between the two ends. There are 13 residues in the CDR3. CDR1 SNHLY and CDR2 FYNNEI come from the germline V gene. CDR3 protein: CASTGDSNQPQHF. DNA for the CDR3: TGTGCCAGCACCGGGGATAGCAATCAGCCCCAGCATTTT.

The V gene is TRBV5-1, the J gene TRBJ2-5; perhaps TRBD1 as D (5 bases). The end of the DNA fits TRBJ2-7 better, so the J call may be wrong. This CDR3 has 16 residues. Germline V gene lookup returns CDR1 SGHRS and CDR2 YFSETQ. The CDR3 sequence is CASSLARGSSRYEQYF. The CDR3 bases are TGCGCCAGCAGCTTGGCTAGGGGTAGTAGCAGGTACGAGCAGTACTTC.

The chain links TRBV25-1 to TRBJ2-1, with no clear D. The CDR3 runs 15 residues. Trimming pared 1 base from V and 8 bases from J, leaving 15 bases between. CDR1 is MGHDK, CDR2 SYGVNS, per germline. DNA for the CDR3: TGTGCCAGCAGTGAATCCCCCCGAAAAGGCGATGAGCAGTTCTTC. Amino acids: CASSESPRKGDEQFF.

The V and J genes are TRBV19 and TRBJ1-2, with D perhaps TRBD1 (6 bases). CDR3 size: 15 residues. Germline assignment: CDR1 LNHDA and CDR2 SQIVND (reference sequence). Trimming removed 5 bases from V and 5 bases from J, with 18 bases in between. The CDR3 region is CASSPPGRQEYGYTF. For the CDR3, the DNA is TGTGCCAGTAGTCCCCCGGGGCGACAGGAGTATGGCTACACCTTC.

CDR3 sequence (DNA): TGTGCCAGCAGCTTCCAGCCTCTAGCGGGAGTTAGCAATGAGCAGTTCTTC. Translation gives CASSFQPLAGVSNEQFF. The rearrangement links TRBV9 to TRBJ2-1; 10 bases agree with TRBD2. CDR1 is SGDLS and CDR2 is YYNGEE in the germline V gene. This CDR3 is 17 amino acids long. Germline trimming cut 4 bases from V and 6 bases from J; bases unmatched to any gene: 13.

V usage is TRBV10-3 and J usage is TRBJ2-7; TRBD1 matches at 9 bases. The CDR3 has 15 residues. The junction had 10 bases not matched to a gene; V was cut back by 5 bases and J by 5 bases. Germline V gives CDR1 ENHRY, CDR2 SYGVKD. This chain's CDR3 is CAISTGGSRSNEQYF. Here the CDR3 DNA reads TGTGCCATCAGTACAGGGGGCTCACGGTCCAACGAGCAGTACTTC.

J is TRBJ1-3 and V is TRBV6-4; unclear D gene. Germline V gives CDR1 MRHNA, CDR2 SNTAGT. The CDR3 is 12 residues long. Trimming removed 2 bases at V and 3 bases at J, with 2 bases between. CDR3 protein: CASSDDGNTIYF. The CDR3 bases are TGTGCCAGCAGTGACGATGGAAACACCATATATTTT.

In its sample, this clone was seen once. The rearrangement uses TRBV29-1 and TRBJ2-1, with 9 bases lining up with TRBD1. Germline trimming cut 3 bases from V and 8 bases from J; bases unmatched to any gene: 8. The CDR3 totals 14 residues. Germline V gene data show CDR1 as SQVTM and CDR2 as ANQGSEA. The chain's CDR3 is CSVDWRQGGDEQFF. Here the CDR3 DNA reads TGCAGCGTTGACTGGCGACAGGGGGGTGATGAGCAGTTCTTC.

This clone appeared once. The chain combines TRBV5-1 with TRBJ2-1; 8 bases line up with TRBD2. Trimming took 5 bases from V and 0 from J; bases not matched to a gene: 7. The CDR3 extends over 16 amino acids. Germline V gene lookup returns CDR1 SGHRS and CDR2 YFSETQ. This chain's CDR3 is CASRKIAGSSYNEQFF. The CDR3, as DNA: TGCGCCAGCAGAAAAATAGCGGGGAGCTCCTACAATGAGCAGTTCTTC.

The CDR3 sequence: CASSQLGQVYGYTF. DNA for the CDR3: TGTGCCAGCAGCCAGCTCGGACAGGTCTATGGCTACACCTTC. The chain is built from TRBV14 and TRBJ1-2, with 7 positions matching TRBD1. Germline assignment: CDR1 SGHDN and CDR2 FVKESK. The CDR3 spans 14 residues. Losses at the gene ends were 3 bases for V and 4 bases for J; bases not matched to a gene: 5.

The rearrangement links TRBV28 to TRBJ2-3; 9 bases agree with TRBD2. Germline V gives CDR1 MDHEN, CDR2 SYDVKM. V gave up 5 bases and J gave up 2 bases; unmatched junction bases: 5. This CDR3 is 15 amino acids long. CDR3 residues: CASSPGTSNTDTQYF. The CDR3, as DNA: TGTGCCAGCAGTCCCGGGACTAGCAACACAGATACGCAGTATTTT. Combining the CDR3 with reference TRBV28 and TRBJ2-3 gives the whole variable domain DVKVTQSSRYLVKRTGEKVFLECVQDMDHENMFWYRQDPGLGLRLIYFSYDVKMKEKGDIPEGYSVSREKKERFSLILESASTNQTSMYLCASSPGTSNTDTQYFGPGTRLTVL.

CDR3 region: CASSLSLFHEQYF. The CDR3, as DNA: TGCGCCAGCAGCCTCAGTCTATTCCACGAGCAGTACTTC. The chain is built from TRBV5-1 and TRBJ2-7, with unresolved D. Germline V lookup: CDR1 SGHRS, CDR2 YFSETQ. The CDR3 sequence is 13 residues long. V lost 4 bases to trimming and J lost 5 bases, with 13 bases between them. Full variable domain (remainder filled in from reference TRBV5-1 and TRBJ2-7): KAGVTQTPRYLIKTRGQQVTLSCSPISGHRSVSWYQQTPGQGLQFLFEYFSETQRNKGNFPGRFSGRQFSNSRSEMNVSTLELGDSALYLCASSLSLFHEQYFGPGTRLTVT.

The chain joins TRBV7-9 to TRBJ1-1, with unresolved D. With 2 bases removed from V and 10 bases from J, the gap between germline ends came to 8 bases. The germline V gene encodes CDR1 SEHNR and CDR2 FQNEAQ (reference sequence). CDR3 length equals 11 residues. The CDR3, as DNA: TGTGCCAGCAGCTTACTCCCAGGAGCTTTCTTT. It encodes CASSLLPGAFF.

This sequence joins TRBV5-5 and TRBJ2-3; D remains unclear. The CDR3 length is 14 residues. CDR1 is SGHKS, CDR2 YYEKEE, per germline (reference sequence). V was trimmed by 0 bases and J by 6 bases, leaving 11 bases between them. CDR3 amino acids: CASSLDWAGDTQYF. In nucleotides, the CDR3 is TGTGCCAGCAGCTTGGATTGGGCTGGGGATACGCAGTATTTT.

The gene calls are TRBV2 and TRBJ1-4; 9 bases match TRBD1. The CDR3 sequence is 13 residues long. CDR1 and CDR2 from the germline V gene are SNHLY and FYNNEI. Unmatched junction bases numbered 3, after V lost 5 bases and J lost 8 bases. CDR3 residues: CASSRDRAEKLFF. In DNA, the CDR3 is TGTGCCAGCAGTCGGGACAGGGCCGAAAAACTGTTTTTT.

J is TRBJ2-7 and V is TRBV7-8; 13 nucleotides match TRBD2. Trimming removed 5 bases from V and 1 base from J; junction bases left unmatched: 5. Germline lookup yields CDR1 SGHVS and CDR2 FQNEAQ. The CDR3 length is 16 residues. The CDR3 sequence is CASSRTSGSISYEQYF. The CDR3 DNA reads TGTGCCAGCAGCCGGACTAGCGGGAGTATTTCCTACGAGCAGTACTTC.

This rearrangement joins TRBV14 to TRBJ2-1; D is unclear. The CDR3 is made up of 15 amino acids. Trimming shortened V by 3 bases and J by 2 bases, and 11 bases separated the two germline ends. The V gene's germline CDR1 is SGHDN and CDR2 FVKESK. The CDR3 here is CASSHTDRTYNEQFF. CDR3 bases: TGTGCCAGCAGCCATACAGATAGAACCTACAATGAGCAGTTCTTC.

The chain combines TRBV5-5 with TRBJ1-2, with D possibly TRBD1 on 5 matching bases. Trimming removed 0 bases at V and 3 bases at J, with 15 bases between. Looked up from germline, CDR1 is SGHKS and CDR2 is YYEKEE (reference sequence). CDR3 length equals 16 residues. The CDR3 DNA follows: TGTGCCAGCAGCTTGGGCAGATGGGGCAATGACTATGGCTACACCTTC. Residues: CASSLGRWGNDYGYTF.

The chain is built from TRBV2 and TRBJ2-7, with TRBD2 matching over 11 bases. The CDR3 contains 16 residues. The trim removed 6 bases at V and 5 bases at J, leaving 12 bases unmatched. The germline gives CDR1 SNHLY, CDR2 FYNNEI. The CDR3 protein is CASRETSGSVINEQYF. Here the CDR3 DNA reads TGTGCCAGCAGAGAAACTAGCGGGAGCGTCATCAACGAGCAGTACTTC.

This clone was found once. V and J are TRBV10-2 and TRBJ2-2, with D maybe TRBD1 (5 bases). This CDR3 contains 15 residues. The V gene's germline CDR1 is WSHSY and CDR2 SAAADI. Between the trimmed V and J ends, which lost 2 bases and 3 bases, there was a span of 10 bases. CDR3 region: CASSEGAWYTGELFF. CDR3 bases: TGCGCCAGCAGTGAGGGGGCTTGGTACACCGGGGAGCTGTTTTTT.

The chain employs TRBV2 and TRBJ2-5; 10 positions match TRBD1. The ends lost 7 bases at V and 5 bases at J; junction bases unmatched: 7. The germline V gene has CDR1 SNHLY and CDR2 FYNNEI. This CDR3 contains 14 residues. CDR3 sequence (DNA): TGTGCCAGCACCCAGACAGGGGGCGAGGAGACCCAGTACTTC. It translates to CASTQTGGEETQYF.

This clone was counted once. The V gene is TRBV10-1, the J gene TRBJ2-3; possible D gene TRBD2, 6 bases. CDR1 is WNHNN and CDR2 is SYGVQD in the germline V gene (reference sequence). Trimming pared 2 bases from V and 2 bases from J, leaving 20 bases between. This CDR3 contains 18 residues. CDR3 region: CASSEVSSGGEITDTQYF. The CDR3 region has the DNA TGCGCCAGCAGTGAGGTAAGTAGCGGAGGGGAGATCACAGATACGCAGTATTTT.

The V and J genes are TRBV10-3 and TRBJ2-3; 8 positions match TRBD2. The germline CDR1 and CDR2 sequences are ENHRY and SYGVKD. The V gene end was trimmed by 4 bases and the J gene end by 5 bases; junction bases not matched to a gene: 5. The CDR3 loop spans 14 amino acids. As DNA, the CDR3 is TGTGCCATCAGTGGACTAGCGTGGCAAGATACGCAGTATTTT. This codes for CAISGLAWQDTQYF.

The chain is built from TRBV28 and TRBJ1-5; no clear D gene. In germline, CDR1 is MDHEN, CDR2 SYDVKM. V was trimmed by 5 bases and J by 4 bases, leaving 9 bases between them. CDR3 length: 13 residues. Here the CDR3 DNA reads TGTGCCAGCAGTCTAACATGGAATCAGCCCCAGCATTTT. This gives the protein CASSLTWNQPQHF.

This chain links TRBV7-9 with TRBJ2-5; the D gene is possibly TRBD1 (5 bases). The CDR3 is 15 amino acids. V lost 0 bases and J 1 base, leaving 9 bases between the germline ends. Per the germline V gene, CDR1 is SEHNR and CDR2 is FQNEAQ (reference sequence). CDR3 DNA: TGTGCCAGCAGCTTAGCGCGGACATTCCAAGAGACCCAGTACTTC. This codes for CASSLARTFQETQYF.

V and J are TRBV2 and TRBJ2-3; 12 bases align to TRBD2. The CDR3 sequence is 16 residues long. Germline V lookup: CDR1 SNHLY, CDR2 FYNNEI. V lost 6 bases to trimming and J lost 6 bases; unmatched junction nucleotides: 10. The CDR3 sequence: CASRTLAGGPGDTQYF. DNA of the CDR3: TGTGCCAGCAGAACTCTAGCGGGAGGGCCGGGCGATACGCAGTATTTT. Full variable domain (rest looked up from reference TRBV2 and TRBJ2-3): EPEVTQTPSHQVTQMGQEVILRCVPISNHLYFYWYRQILGQKVEFLVSFYNNEISEKSEIFDDQFSVERPDGSNFTLKIRSTKLEDSAMYFCASRTLAGGPGDTQYFGPGTRLTVL.

The CDR3 DNA is TGTGCCAGCAGTTCTCAACTCTTCTCCGGGGGGAATGAGCAGTTCTTC. Translating gives CASSSQLFSGGNEQFF. This chain links TRBV6-6 with TRBJ2-1, with 7 bases lining up with TRBD2. Germline loops: CDR1 MNHNY, CDR2 SVGAGI (reference sequence). With V trimmed by 4 bases and J by 7 bases, 13 bases remained unmatched. This CDR3 comprises 16 residues.

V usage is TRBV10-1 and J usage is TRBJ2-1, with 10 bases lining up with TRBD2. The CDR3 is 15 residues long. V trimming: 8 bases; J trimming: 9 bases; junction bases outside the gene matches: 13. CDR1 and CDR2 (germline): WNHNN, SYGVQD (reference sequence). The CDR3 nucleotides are TGCGCCAGCTCAAGGCGGCTAGCGGGAGTCGGTGAGCAGTTCTTC. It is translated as CASSRRLAGVGEQFF.

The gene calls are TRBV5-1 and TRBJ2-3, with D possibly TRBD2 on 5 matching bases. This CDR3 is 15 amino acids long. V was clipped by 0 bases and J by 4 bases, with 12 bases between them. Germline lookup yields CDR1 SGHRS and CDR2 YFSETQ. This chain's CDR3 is CASSLALVVADTQYF. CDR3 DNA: TGCGCCAGCAGCTTGGCACTAGTCGTGGCAGATACGCAGTATTTT.

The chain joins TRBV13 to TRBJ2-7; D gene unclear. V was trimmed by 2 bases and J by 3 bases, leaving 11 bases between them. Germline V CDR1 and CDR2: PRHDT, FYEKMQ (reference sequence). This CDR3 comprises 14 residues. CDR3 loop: CASSLPGRYYEQYF. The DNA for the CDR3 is TGTGCCAGCAGCTTACCTGGACGGTACTACGAGCAGTACTTC.

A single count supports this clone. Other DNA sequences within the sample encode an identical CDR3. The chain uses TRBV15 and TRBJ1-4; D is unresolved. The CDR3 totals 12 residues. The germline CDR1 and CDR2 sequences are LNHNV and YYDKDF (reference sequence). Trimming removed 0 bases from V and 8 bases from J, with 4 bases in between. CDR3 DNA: TGTGCCACCAGCAGAGACCGGGAAAAACTGTTTTTT. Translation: CATSRDREKLFF.